This TCR beta chain was recorded in a study of sequential checkpoint blockade in melanoma. V shed 2 bases, J shed 8 bases, and the junction held 6 bases outside the gene matches. The CDR3 extends over 15 amino acids. Germline V gene lookup returns CDR1 SEHNR and CDR2 FQNEAQ (reference sequence). Produced via immunoSEQ multiplex PCR; TCRdb's table is partial and in-frame only. The sample includes roughly 10,000 clones, around three quarters seen only once; the top ten take 36%. Regarding treatment: randomized to nivolumab then ipilimumab (arm A) or the reverse (arm B). This TCR was sampled from a human donor with melanoma. Source: CD8+ T cells sorted from blood (inferred from file names), taken from a patient given nivolumab and ipilimumab in sequence. The chain uses TRBV7-9 and TRBJ2-1; 10 nucleotides line up with TRBD2. DNA of the CDR3: TGTGCCAGCAGCTTAATCACTAGCGGGAACTATGAGCAGTTCTTC. This gives the protein CASSLITSGNYEQFF.